What follows are 6 T cell receptor beta chains derived from one specimen sequenced in a study of cytomegalovirus exposure and HLA in healthy donors. The PCR had 60 Vbeta and 13 Jbeta primers. The table came from immunoSEQ multiplex PCR; TCRdb's copy has only in-frame clones and leaves some out. The table lists fewer than 250,000 clones, roughly 86% of them singletons. Material for sequencing was PBMCs. The receptor source for this set is a man aged 35 to 55 in good health and CMV-seropositive.

V and J are TRBV5-1 and TRBJ2-7; TRBD2 agrees at 12 bases. Trimming cost V 4 bases and J 6 bases; bases outside gene matches: 8. CDR1 SGHRS and CDR2 YFSETQ come from the germline V gene. The length of the CDR3 is 15 residues. CDR3 in amino acids: CASSPTSGSWGEQYF. The CDR3 nucleotides read TGCGCCAGCAGCCCGACTAGCGGGAGCTGGGGCGAGCAGTACTTC.

The chain uses TRBV10-3 and TRBJ2-3, with TRBD1 matching over 8 bases. In germline, CDR1 is ENHRY, CDR2 SYGVKD. This CDR3 is built from 15 residues. The junction had 3 bases not matched to a gene; V was cut back by 0 bases and J by 4 bases. Written as DNA, the CDR3 is TGTGCCATCAGTGAGTCGACAGGGGCGTCAGATACGCAGTATTTT. Translation gives CAISESTGASDTQYF.

In its sample, this clone was seen once. V gene TRBV2 combines with J gene TRBJ2-1; TRBD1 matches at 9 bases. V lost 2 bases and J lost 10; bases outside the gene matches: 9. Germline V lookup: CDR1 SNHLY, CDR2 FYNNEI. The CDR3 has 15 amino acids. CDR3 bases: TGTGCCAGCAGTGAATTGGGGACAGGGCTTTCCGAGCAGTTCTTC. It translates to CASSELGTGLSEQFF.

This clone was seen a single time. The chain couples TRBV5-1 to TRBJ1-4; 8 bases align to TRBD1. The ends lost 4 bases at V and 5 bases at J; junction bases unmatched: 7. This CDR3 is 15 amino acids long. CDR1 and CDR2 (germline): SGHRS, YFSETQ. CDR3 in DNA: TGCGCCAGCAGCGACCCCGGGACAGGCAATGAAAAACTGTTTTTT. It yields the protein CASSDPGTGNEKLFF.

This clone was detected a few times. The chain links TRBV5-1 to TRBJ2-2, with 9 bases lining up with TRBD1. The CDR3 contains 16 residues. Germline CDR1 SGHRS, CDR2 YFSETQ. Unmatched junction bases numbered 7, after V lost 5 bases and J lost 2 bases. The CDR3 DNA follows: TGCGCCAGCAGGACCCCGGGACAGGGTAACACCGGGGAGCTGTTTTTT. Translating it yields CASRTPGQGNTGELFF.

V is TRBV18 and J is TRBJ2-7, with 10 bases lining up with TRBD1. V lost 5 bases, J lost 7 bases, and 5 bases stayed unmatched. Germline CDR1 and CDR2: KGHSH and LQKENI. This CDR3 has 13 residues. This chain's CDR3 is CASSSGTGEEQYF. The CDR3 coding sequence is TGTGCCAGCTCATCCGGGACAGGGGAAGAGCAGTACTTC.